The 8 T cell receptor beta chains presented below share a single source sample, sequenced in a study of CD8 T cells in Susac syndrome. The authors reverse transcribed roughly 0.5 to 1 ug RNA with random hexamers. Each CDR3 protein gets one entry after TCRdb re-called the immunoSEQ multiplex PCR reads with MiXCR. The table has 150,000 to 200,000 distinct CDR3 sequences, roughly 92% seen once. Sequenced sample: CD4+ T cells from PBMCs. The receptors derive from a human donor with multiple sclerosis.

The chain recombines TRBV4-1 with TRBJ2-1, with D maybe TRBD1 (6 bases). V lost 4 bases and J lost 6, with 19 bases in between. Germline assignment: CDR1 MGHRA and CDR2 YSYEKL. CDR3 size: 16 residues. As DNA, the CDR3 is TGCGCCAGCAGCCCCCAGGGGCTAGCAGGGGCCAATGAGCAGTTCTTC. It specifies CASSPQGLAGANEQFF.

This sequence joins TRBV5-6 and TRBJ2-3; 11 bases are shared with TRBD1. V shed 3 bases, J shed 6 bases, and the junction held 3 bases outside the gene matches. The CDR3 contains 14 residues. CDR1 is SGHDT and CDR2 is YYEEEE in the germline V gene. CDR3 DNA sequence: TGTGCCAGCAGCTGGGACAGGGGGAGGGATACGCAGTATTTT. Translation gives CASSWDRGRDTQYF. Together with reference TRBV5-6 and TRBJ2-3, the CDR3 gives the full variable domain: DAGVTQSPTHLIKTRGQQVTLRCSPKSGHDTVSWYQQALGQGPQFIFQYYEEEERQRGNFPDRFSGHQFPNYSSELNVNALLLGDSALYLCASSWDRGRDTQYFGPGTRLTVL.

The chain uses TRBV25-1 and TRBJ1-1; tentative D call: TRBD1 (6 bases). This CDR3 is 15 amino acids long. Germline-derived CDR1 and CDR2 are MGHDK and SYGVNS. V gave up 1 base and J gave up 10 bases, with 19 bases separating them. Here the CDR3 reads CASSEFDRRRGGAFF. The CDR3 bases are TGTGCCAGCAGTGAATTTGACAGGCGACGGGGTGGAGCTTTCTTT.

The chain links TRBV20-1 to TRBJ2-3; D perhaps matches TRBD1 (5 bases). The V end was cut by 1 base, the J end by 1 base, with 9 bases between. The CDR3 runs to 14 residues. The germline CDR1 and CDR2 sequences are DFQATT and SNEGSKA (reference sequence). The CDR3 spells CSARGSTGTDTQYF. Here the CDR3 DNA reads TGCAGTGCTAGAGGTTCGACAGGCACAGATACGCAGTATTTT.

This chain uses TRBV20-1 with TRBJ2-5; no clear D gene. The V gene lost 3 bases and the J gene lost 1 base, with 9 bases spanning the gap. The CDR3 totals 13 residues. Germline CDR1 is DFQATT and CDR2 is SNEGSKA (reference sequence). For the CDR3, the DNA is TGCAGTGCTAGCGGGCTAGGCCAAGAGACCCAGTACTTC. It is translated as CSASGLGQETQYF.

The chain uses TRBV3-1 and TRBJ1-1; perhaps TRBD1 as D (5 bases). V lost 2 bases, J lost 7 bases, and 11 bases lay in between. Germline V gives CDR1 LGHDT, CDR2 YNNKEL (reference sequence). CDR3 length: 13 amino acids. The CDR3 DNA sequence: TGTGCCAGCAGCCAAAAGGGGTCGAATGAAGCTTTCTTT. Translating gives CASSQKGSNEAFF.

The V gene is TRBV5-4, the J gene TRBJ2-7; TRBD2 agrees at 8 bases. Germline CDR1 is SGHNT and CDR2 is YYREEE (reference sequence). The junction had 9 bases not matched to a gene; V was cut back by 9 bases and J by 1 base. The CDR3 loop spans 14 amino acids. As DNA, the CDR3 is TGTGCCACCTCCATCGGGGGGGAGTCCTACGAGCAGTACTTC. Protein product: CATSIGGESYEQYF.

V gene TRBV28 combines with J gene TRBJ2-6; D unresolved. The CDR3 contains 16 residues. V was trimmed by 2 bases and J by 0 bases, leaving 8 bases between them. Germline V gene sequence: CDR1 MDHEN, CDR2 SYDVKM. As DNA, the CDR3 is TGTGCCAGCAGTTTAGATGAGGTCTCTGGGGCCAACGTCCTGACTTTC. Protein: CASSLDEVSGANVLTF.